This T cell receptor (beta chain) was sequenced in a study of cytomegalovirus exposure and HLA in healthy donors. Regarding the study as a whole: Judged likely to be a sequencing artifact was a cluster of highly shared sequence variants. A later analysis linked a missense variant in DCLRE1C to the trimming of TCR beta V and J genes. Listed as cytomegalovirus-associated were 150 or so TCR beta chains. In vitro assays verified that three CMV-associated chains recognized CMV antigens specifically.

The PCR ran on 60 Vbeta and 13 Jbeta primers. Measured with immunoSEQ multiplex PCR; TCRdb has only the in-frame clones, and not every one. The profile covers some 85,000 clones, with about 81% appearing a single time and under 2.5% taken by the ten largest. V was trimmed by 5 bases and J by 8 bases, leaving 9 bases between them. Germline V CDR1 and CDR2: SGHTA, FQGTGA. This CDR3 contains 11 residues. In the case of this clone: Its antigen is still unknown.

The gene calls are TRBV7-3 and TRBJ1-1; D is uncertain. The source is a man between 18 and 29 years old in good health and CMV-seronegative. Sequencing was carried out using PBMCs. CDR3 protein: CASSLNKEAFF. DNA of the CDR3: TGTGCCAGCAGCCTAAACAAGGAAGCTTTCTTT.